This T cell receptor beta chain was obtained from a study of blood T cell repertoires in COVID-19. About the study: From T cells, B-cell-depleted T cells, or PBMCs came the material, which was cDNA or gDNA.

As handled by the study authors: Nucleated cell counts were estimated from reference gene primer amplification. TCRdb keeps only in-frame clones here, not all; method: immunoSEQ multiplex PCR. Clonal size and the V and J genes are those of that table, whereas D and trimming came from the DNA. Among just under 250,000 clones listed, around 89% were seen once. CDR1 is LNHDA and CDR2 is SQIVND in the germline V gene (reference sequence). The CDR3 totals 14 residues. Between the trimmed V and J ends, which lost 6 bases and 6 bases, there was a span of 14 bases. Source material: PBMCs or T cells enriched from blood (not recorded which). The origin of this receptor is a woman between 25 and 40 years old who had recovered from COVID-19. This rearrangement joins TRBV19 to TRBJ2-2; a possible D gene is TRBD1 (6 bases). The CDR3 DNA reads TGTGCCAGTAGCACTACAGGGTTACCCGGGGAGCTGTTTTTT. Its protein is CASSTTGLPGELFF.